The source of this T cell receptor beta chain is a study of cytomegalovirus exposure and HLA in healthy donors. Study-wide background: A prior study identified 117 million unique TCR beta sequences from about 180 million T cells.

In its sample, this clone was seen a few times. In the PCR, 60 Vbeta and 13 Jbeta primers were used. Source study methods: Some 12 million shared chains were among the roughly 78 million unique TCR beta chains that a later analysis counted. Clones were sequenced by immunoSEQ multiplex PCR, and TCRdb holds only the in-frame ones, with some missing. From that table come the V and J calls and clone size; the DNA was used to work out D and trimming. The sample has 150,000 to 200,000 clones, about 76% seen once. Germline CDR1 is GTSNPN and CDR2 is SVGIG (reference sequence). This CDR3 has 14 amino acids. The receptor's source is a woman in her thirties or forties in good health and CMV-seropositive. The genes are TRBV30 and TRBJ2-5, with unresolved D. Gene TRBJ2-7 matches the end of the DNA better, so the J call may be wrong. Sequences were obtained from PBMCs. CDR3 in DNA: TGTGCCTGGAGTCGGTCATCCCTCTCCTACGAGCAGTACTTC. This encodes CAWSRSSLSYEQYF.